This T cell receptor beta chain originates from a study of Tregs in tolerant kidney transplant recipients. Germline lookup yields CDR1 SGDLS and CDR2 YYNGEE. The length of the CDR3 is 14 residues. The ends were cut back, 0 bases at V and 3 bases at J, with 9 bases in the middle. Using immunoSEQ multiplex PCR, the repertoire was profiled, and TCRdb retains in-frame clones only, with some absent. The sample lists under 100,000 clones, approximately 92% occurring once. The chain combines TRBV9 with TRBJ1-1; D perhaps matches TRBD1 (5 bases). This sequence originates from a human donor in good health. Sequencing was carried out using CD8+ T cells from blood. CDR3 DNA: TGTGCCAGCAGCGTAGATGTGGGGCACACTGAAGCTTTCTTT. Its translation: CASSVDVGHTEAFF.